This T cell receptor (beta chain) is drawn from a study of CXCR3-negative and CXCR3-positive naive CD8 T cells. The CDR3 covers 15 residues. Looked up from germline, CDR1 is SQVTM and CDR2 is ANQGSEA. 5' RACE that incorporated UMI labels was used to prepare the TRB cDNA libraries. After re-calling the 5' RACE reads, TCRdb lists one entry per CDR3 protein, DNA absent. The table counts tens of thousands of distinct CDR3 sequences; 0.95% to 1.4% lies in the top ten. The rearrangement links TRBV29-1 to TRBJ2-3. Source material: naive CXCR3- CD8+ T cells from blood. Specified subset: CD45RO-CCR7+CD27+CD95- naive CD8+ T cells lacking CXCR3 (TNR3-). This TCR was recovered from a human donor in good health. Some clones in this sample may be carry-over from other donors' samples. The CDR3 region is CSVEVPETSTDTQYF.